These 32 T cell receptor beta chains originate from one sample sequenced in a study of CD8+CD57+ T cells in acquired aplastic anemia. The TCR beta profiling, which covered VDJ combination and CDR3 sequence, was carried out using genomic DNA as the template. Each CDR3 protein gets one entry after TCRdb re-called the reads with MiXCR. The repertoire consists of around 250,000 distinct CDR3 sequences, with approximately 57% occurring once and the leading ten covering under 8.5%. Sequenced input: sorted CD4+, CD8+, or CD8+CD57+ T cells (not recorded which) from PBMCs. The receptor source for this set is a human donor with severe aplastic anemia or a healthy control (not recorded which).

At least ten counts were recorded for this clonotype. The chain joins TRBV6-2 or TRBV6-3 to TRBJ1-3; D is perhaps TRBD1 (5 bases). The CDR3 contains 14 residues. V dropped 2 bases and J dropped 2 bases, with 7 bases sitting between them. Germline CDR1 reads MNHEY; CDR2 reads SVGEGT. The CDR3: CASSYGGAGNTIYF. CDR3 DNA sequence: TGTGCCAGCAGTTACGGGGGTGCTGGAAACACCATATATTTT.

The chain uses TRBV24-1 and TRBJ1-2, with D possibly being TRBD1 (6 bases). The CDR3 covers 13 residues. The germline V gene has CDR1 KGHDR and CDR2 SFDVKD. V lost 5 bases, J lost 6 bases, and 12 bases lay in between. The CDR3 nucleotides read TGTGCCACCAGTGCTGGGACATCAGATGGCTACACCTTC. It is translated as CATSAGTSDGYTF.

The chain links TRBV20-1 to TRBJ2-2, with 8 nucleotides matching TRBD2. CDR1 and CDR2 from the germline V gene are DFQATT and SNEGSKA (reference sequence). The CDR3 runs 15 residues. Trimming cost V 3 bases and J 1 base; bases outside gene matches: 4. The CDR3 DNA is TGCAGTGCTAGGCGGGGGGCCGGGAACACCGGGGAGCTGTTTTTT. Protein: CSARRGAGNTGELFF.

On this clonotype itself: Relative to the germline gene, one junction end is altered; a read error may explain this. V gene TRBV5-1 combines with J gene TRBJ2-3; 10 positions agree with TRBD2. The CDR3 sequence is 17 residues long. The germline CDR1 and CDR2 sequences are SGHRS and YFSETQ. The CDR3 DNA reads as TGCGCCAGTAGCTACTCCGGCGCAGCGGGGGGGCCAGATACGCAGTATTTT. Its protein is CASSYSGAAGGPDTQYF.

This clonotype was picked up a small number of times. The V gene is TRBV10-2, the J gene TRBJ1-4; D gene uncertain. V was shortened by 4 bases and J by 8 bases, with 20 bases between the two germline ends. This CDR3 spans 16 amino acids. CDR1 is WSHSY and CDR2 is SAAADI in the germline V gene. CDR3 nucleotide sequence: TGCGCCAGCAGTGGAACGTTCAGGATAGGGAACGAAAAACTGTTTTTT. Its protein product is CASSGTFRIGNEKLFF.

This clonotype occurred many times. V is TRBV4-2 and J is TRBJ2-1, with TRBD1 identical over 7 bases. There are 15 residues in the CDR3. CDR1 LGHNA and CDR2 YNFKEQ come from the germline V gene. V dropped 2 bases and J dropped 3; count of bases not matched to a gene: 4. Here the CDR3 reads CASSQSQGVYNEQFF. Written as DNA, the CDR3 is TGTGCCAGCAGCCAAAGCCAGGGGGTCTACAATGAGCAGTTCTTC.

This clonotype showed up many times. J is TRBJ1-1 and V is TRBV30, with D possibly matching TRBD1 (6 bases). The germline V and J ends were trimmed by 2 bases and 10 bases, with 11 bases remaining between them. The CDR3 totals 11 residues. Germline V gives CDR1 GTSNPN, CDR2 SVGIG (reference sequence). For the CDR3, the DNA is TGTGCCTGGAGTTCAGGGGCGGGAGCTTTCTTT. Amino acids: CAWSSGAGAFF.

This clonotype was detected many times. J is TRBJ2-5 and V is TRBV5-1; TRBD1 might be the D (6 bases). The germline V and J ends were trimmed by 2 bases and 4 bases, with 15 bases remaining between them. CDR1 and CDR2 (germline): SGHRS, YFSETQ. The CDR3 extends over 15 amino acids. The CDR3 reads CASSFRGVEGETQYF. For the CDR3, the DNA is TGCGCCAGCAGCTTCAGGGGCGTTGAGGGAGAGACCCAGTACTTC.

This sequence joins TRBV12-3 or TRBV12-4 and TRBJ2-7; 9 nucleotides align to TRBD1. The CDR3 totals 15 residues. The trim removed 6 bases at V and 3 bases at J, leaving 9 bases unmatched. The DNA of the CDR3 is TGTGCCAGCAGCGCGCCGGGACAGGGCCACTACGAGCAGTACTTC. It is translated as CASSAPGQGHYEQYF.

The table lists this clonotype with many counts. V gene TRBV12-3 or TRBV12-4 combines with J gene TRBJ2-7; 7 bases match TRBD1. Trimming cost V 4 bases and J 2 bases; bases outside gene matches: 5. This CDR3 has 14 amino acids. DNA for the CDR3: TGTGCCAGCAGTTCCCGGCAGGGGGCCTACGAGCAGTACTTC. This sequence encodes CASSSRQGAYEQYF.

Here the CDR3 DNA reads TGTGCCACCAGTAGGGGGAATGAGCAGTTCTTC. Its protein is CATSRGNEQFF. J is TRBJ2-1 and V is TRBV24-1, with a weak D call TRBD1 (6 bases). CDR3 length: 11 residues. V was trimmed by 6 bases and J by 7 bases, leaving 6 bases between them. The germline V gene has CDR1 KGHDR and CDR2 SFDVKD.

There are many counts of this clonotype. The genes are TRBV5-6 and TRBJ1-3; D perhaps matches TRBD1 (5 bases). This CDR3 region has 15 residues. Germline V gene sequence: CDR1 SGHDT, CDR2 YYEEEE. V was pared by 3 bases and J by 2 bases, with 12 bases between. CDR3 protein: CASSSSGLTGNTIYF. CDR3 nucleotides: TGTGCCAGCAGCTCATCAGGGTTGACTGGAAACACCATATATTTT. Full variable domain (remainder filled in from reference TRBV5-6 and TRBJ1-3): DAGVTQSPTHLIKTRGQQVTLRCSPKSGHDTVSWYQQALGQGPQFIFQYYEEEERQRGNFPDRFSGHQFPNYSSELNVNALLLGDSALYLCASSSSGLTGNTIYFGEGSWLTVV.

The genes are TRBV12-3 or TRBV12-4 and TRBJ2-7, with 9 positions matching TRBD1. The V segment lost 5 bases and the J segment 2 bases; nucleotides outside the gene matches: 4. CDR3 length: 14 amino acids. In DNA, the CDR3 is TGTGCCAGCAGTACGACAGGGGGGACCTACGAGCAGTACTTC. Protein product: CASSTTGGTYEQYF.

This clonotype appeared many times. This chain uses TRBV19 with TRBJ2-3; no definite D call. Trimming took off 4 bases at V and 0 bases at J, with 5 bases between the two ends. Germline V gene data show CDR1 as LNHDA and CDR2 as SQIVND (reference sequence). This CDR3 comprises 13 residues. The CDR3 here is CASSKTSTDTQYF. The CDR3 DNA follows: TGTGCCAGTAGTAAAACTAGCACAGATACGCAGTATTTT.

V gene TRBV24-1 combines with J gene TRBJ2-3; 10 nucleotides match TRBD2. Unmatched junction bases numbered 10, after V lost 4 bases and J lost 4 bases. The CDR3 contains 17 residues. Looked up from germline, CDR1 is KGHDR and CDR2 is SFDVKD. CDR3 residues: CATSDNTHSGRSDTQYF. CDR3 sequence (DNA): TGTGCCACCAGTGACAATACCCATAGCGGGAGGTCAGATACGCAGTATTTT.

This clonotype was recorded many times. For the CDR3, the DNA is TGTGCCAGCAGACCCCGGGACAGCAGTGTTCGGGGTGGAAACACCATATATTTT. Translation gives CASRPRDSSVRGGNTIYF. The chain has TRBV12-3 or TRBV12-4 and TRBJ1-3, with 7 bases identical to TRBD1. V was clipped by 6 bases and J by 3 bases; unmatched bases: 17. This CDR3 contains 18 residues.

This clonotype came up many times. V is TRBV24-1 and J is TRBJ2-3; 9 bases agree with TRBD2. Per the germline V gene, CDR1 is KGHDR and CDR2 is SFDVKD. The CDR3 is made up of 18 amino acids. Unmatched junction bases numbered 14, after V lost 3 bases and J lost 5 bases. CDR3 nucleotides: TGTGCCACCAGTGATCCATCCGGGCGGGGGGGCCGCATAGATACGCAGTATTTT. Its protein is CATSDPSGRGGRIDTQYF.

The rearrangement uses TRBV20-1 and TRBJ2-7, with D perhaps TRBD1 or TRBD2 (5 bases each). This CDR3 region has 14 residues. Germline CDR1 reads DFQATT; CDR2 reads SNEGSKA (reference sequence). With 6 bases removed from V and 2 bases from J, the gap between germline ends came to 17 bases. The CDR3 is CSARRLQDTYEQYF. The CDR3 bases are TGCAGTGCCCGTCGACTACAGGACACCTACGAGCAGTACTTC.

The chain couples TRBV10-3 to TRBJ2-3, with D tentatively TRBD1 (5 bases). The CDR3 has 15 amino acids. Per germline, CDR1 ENHRY and CDR2 SYGVKD. The V end was cut by 2 bases, the J end by 4 bases, with 13 bases between. DNA of the CDR3: TGTGCCATCAGTGAGATGGGGCGATCCGCAGATACGCAGTATTTT. This translates into CAISEMGRSADTQYF.

This clonotype was seen more than once but under ten times. The V call is TRBV28, the J call TRBJ1-5; D is undetermined. This CDR3 region has 10 residues. Trimming cost V 8 bases and J 9 bases, with 8 bases left between them. Germline CDR1 MDHEN, CDR2 SYDVKM. The CDR3 loop reads CASGSRPQHF. In DNA form, the CDR3 reads TGTGCCAGCGGTTCTAGGCCCCAGCATTTT.

The chain carries TRBV5-1 and TRBJ2-7, with 9 bases fitting TRBD1. Germline V gene sequence: CDR1 SGHRS, CDR2 YFSETQ. Trimming took 2 bases from V and 3 from J; bases not matched to a gene: 3. The CDR3 is made up of 14 amino acids. CDR3 coding DNA: TGCGCCAGCAGCTTTGGGACAGGGATCTACGAGCAGTACTTC. Amino acids: CASSFGTGIYEQYF.

The rearrangement links TRBV24-1 to TRBJ2-5; the match to TRBD1 covers 7 bases. The germline CDR1 and CDR2 sequences are KGHDR and SFDVKD. This CDR3 contains 14 residues. Trimming removed 2 bases from V and 3 bases from J; junction bases left unmatched: 2. The CDR3 nucleotides are TGTGCCACCAGTGATTACGGGACAGAAGAGACCCAGTACTTC. It codes for CATSDYGTEETQYF.

This chain connects TRBV29-1 to TRBJ2-5; 10 bases match TRBD1. After removal of 2 bases from V and 4 bases from J, the junction contained 7 bases not matched to a gene. The CDR3 extends over 15 amino acids. Germline V gene data show CDR1 as SQVTM and CDR2 as ANQGSEA. For the CDR3, the DNA is TGCAGCGTTGAACCCGACAGGGGGCGCGGAGAGACCCAGTACTTC. It encodes CSVEPDRGRGETQYF.

V is TRBV19 and J is TRBJ2-5; possible D gene TRBD2, 5 bases. The J call may be in error: the DNA end matches TRBJ2-1 better. The CDR3 is 13 amino acids. The germline CDR1 and CDR2 sequences are LNHDA and SQIVND (reference sequence). In DNA, the CDR3 is TGTGCCAGTAGTATAAAAAGCGGCGATGAGCAGTTCTTC. It is translated as CASSIKSGDEQFF.

This clonotype was found a few times. V is TRBV12-3 or TRBV12-4 and J is TRBJ2-3; D is possibly TRBD2 (6 bases). The CDR3 has 15 residues. V was shortened by 2 bases and J by 2 bases, with 11 bases between the two germline ends. The DNA for the CDR3 is TGTGCCAGCAGTTTACCGGGGGACCTCACAGATACGCAGTATTTT. Encoded protein: CASSLPGDLTDTQYF.

Notes on this clonotype: Since the CDR3 does not end with the conserved phenylalanine or tryptophan, this likely comes from a read error. The chain recombines TRBV20-1 with TRBJ1-1; D is ambiguous. Trimming removed 8 bases from V and 3 bases from J, with 13 bases in between. CDR3 length: 12 residues. Germline V lookup: CDR1 DFQATT, CDR2 SNEGSKA (reference sequence). CDR3 coding DNA: TGCAGTTCCAGGCCTGAGGACACTGAAGCTTTCTCT. This translates into CSSRPEDTEAFS.

The rearrangement uses TRBV5-1 and TRBJ1-1; TRBD1 might be the D (5 bases). CDR3 size: 16 residues. V lost 4 bases and J lost 1, with 17 bases in between. The V gene's germline CDR1 is SGHRS and CDR2 YFSETQ. CDR3 nucleotide sequence: TGCGCCAGCAGCCGTGGTCAACCAGGGAGGAACACTGAAGCTTTCTTT. It yields the protein CASSRGQPGRNTEAFF.

The table lists this clonotype with many counts. The chain carries TRBV9 and TRBJ2-7; 9 positions match TRBD1. J lost 5 bases, V lost 0 bases, and 6 bases had no gene match. CDR1 SGDLS and CDR2 YYNGEE come from the germline V gene. CDR3 size: 15 residues. CDR3 nucleotide sequence: TGTGCCAGCAGCGTAGACTACAGGGGGCCAGACGAGCAGTACTTC. Translating it yields CASSVDYRGPDEQYF.

V and J are TRBV6-6 and TRBJ2-2, with D perhaps given as TRBD1 or TRBD2 (5 bases each). The germline gives CDR1 MNHNY, CDR2 SVGAGI (reference sequence). The CDR3 loop spans 12 amino acids. Trimming shortened V by 5 bases and J by 9 bases, and 10 bases separated the two germline ends. The CDR3: CASSQADRELFF. In nucleotides, the CDR3 is TGTGCCAGCAGTCAAGCGGACAGGGAGCTGTTTTTT.

The table lists this clonotype with many counts. The V and J genes are TRBV19 and TRBJ1-1, with 11 bases fitting TRBD1. The CDR3 runs 15 residues. Germline V CDR1 and CDR2: LNHDA, SQIVND (reference sequence). V trimming: 6 bases; J trimming: 5 bases; junction bases outside the gene matches: 8. CDR3 sequence (DNA): TGTGCCAGTAGCGACCCCGGACAGGGGGCGACTGAAGCTTTCTTT. Translated: CASSDPGQGATEAFF.

The chain links TRBV20-1 to TRBJ2-3; D is uncertain. V was cut by 0 bases and J by 5 bases, with 15 bases left in between. The CDR3 is made up of 15 amino acids. Germline lookup yields CDR1 DFQATT and CDR2 SNEGSKA (reference sequence). The CDR3 DNA follows: TGCAGTGCTAGAGAGAACAGACCGGCGCAAGATACGCAGTATTTT. Its protein product is CSARENRPAQDTQYF.

This chain joins TRBV24-1 and TRBJ2-2; D is undetermined. The germline V and J ends were trimmed by 3 bases and 3 bases, with 13 bases remaining between them. This CDR3 contains 16 residues. Germline assignment: CDR1 KGHDR and CDR2 SFDVKD. Written as DNA, the CDR3 is TGTGCCACCAGTGATCCCGGCCTCTTCGACACCGGGGAGCTGTTTTTT. It translates to CATSDPGLFDTGELFF.